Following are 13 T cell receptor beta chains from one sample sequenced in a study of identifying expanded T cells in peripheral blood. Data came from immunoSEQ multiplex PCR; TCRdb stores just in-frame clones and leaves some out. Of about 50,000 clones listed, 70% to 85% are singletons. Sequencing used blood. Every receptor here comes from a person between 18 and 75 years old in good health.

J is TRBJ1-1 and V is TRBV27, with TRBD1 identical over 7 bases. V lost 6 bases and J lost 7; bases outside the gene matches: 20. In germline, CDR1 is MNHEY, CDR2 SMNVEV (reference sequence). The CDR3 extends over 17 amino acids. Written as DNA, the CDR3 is TGTGCCAGCAGCCAACGGACAGGAGCCGCGTGGGAGTATGAAGCTTTCTTT. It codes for CASSQRTGAAWEYEAFF.

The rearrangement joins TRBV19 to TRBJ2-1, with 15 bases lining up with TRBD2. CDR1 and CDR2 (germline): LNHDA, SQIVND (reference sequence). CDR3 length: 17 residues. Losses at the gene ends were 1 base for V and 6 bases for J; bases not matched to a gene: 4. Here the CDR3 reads CASSIGRGLAGGNEQFF. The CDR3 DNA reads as TGTGCCAGTAGTATAGGGCGGGGACTAGCGGGAGGCAATGAGCAGTTCTTC.

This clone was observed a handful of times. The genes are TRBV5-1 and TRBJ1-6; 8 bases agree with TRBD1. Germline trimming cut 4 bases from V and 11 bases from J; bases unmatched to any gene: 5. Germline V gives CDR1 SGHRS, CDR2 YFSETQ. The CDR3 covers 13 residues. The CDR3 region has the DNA TGCGCCAGCAGCCCAGGGGGCGCACCACCCCTCCACTTT. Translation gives CASSPGGAPPLHF.

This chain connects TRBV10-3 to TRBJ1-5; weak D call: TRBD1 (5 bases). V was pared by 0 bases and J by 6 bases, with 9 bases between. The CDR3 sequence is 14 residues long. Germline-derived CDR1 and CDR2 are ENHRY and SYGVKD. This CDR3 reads CAISESGGGQPQHF. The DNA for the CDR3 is TGTGCCATCAGTGAGTCCGGGGGAGGTCAGCCCCAGCATTTT.

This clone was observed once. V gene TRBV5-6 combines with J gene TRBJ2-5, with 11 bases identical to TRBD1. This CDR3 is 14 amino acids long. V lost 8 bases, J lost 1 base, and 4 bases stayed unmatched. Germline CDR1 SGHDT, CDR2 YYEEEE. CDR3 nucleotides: TGTGCCAGTTTGGGACAGGGGGTCCAAGAGACCCAGTACTTC. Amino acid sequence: CASLGQGVQETQYF.

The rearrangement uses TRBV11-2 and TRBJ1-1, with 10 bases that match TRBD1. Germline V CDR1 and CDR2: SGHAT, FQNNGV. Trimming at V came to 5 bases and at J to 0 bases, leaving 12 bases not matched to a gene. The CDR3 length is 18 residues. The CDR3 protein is CASSPSGQGLRMNTEAFF. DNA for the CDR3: TGTGCCAGCAGCCCGTCGGGACAGGGGCTCAGGATGAACACTGAAGCTTTCTTT. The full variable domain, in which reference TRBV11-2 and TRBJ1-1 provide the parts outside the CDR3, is EAGVAQSPRYKIIEKRQSVAFWCNPISGHATLYWYQQILGQGPKLLIQFQNNGVVDDSQLPKDRFSAERLKGVDSTLKIQPAKLEDSAVYLCASSPSGQGLRMNTEAFFGQGTRLTVV.

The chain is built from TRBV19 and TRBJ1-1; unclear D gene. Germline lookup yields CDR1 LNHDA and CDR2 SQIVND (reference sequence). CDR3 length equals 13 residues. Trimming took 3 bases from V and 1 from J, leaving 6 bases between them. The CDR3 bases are TGTGCCAGTAGTATTCCAGGGAACACTGAAGCTTTCTTT. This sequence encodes CASSIPGNTEAFF.

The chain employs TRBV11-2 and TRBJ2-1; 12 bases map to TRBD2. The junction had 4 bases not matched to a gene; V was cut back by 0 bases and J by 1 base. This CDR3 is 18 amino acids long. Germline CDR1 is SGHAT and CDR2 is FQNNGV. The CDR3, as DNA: TGTGCCAGCAGCTTAGATAGAACTAGCGGGGGGTCCTACAATGAGCAGTTCTTC. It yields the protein CASSLDRTSGGSYNEQFF.

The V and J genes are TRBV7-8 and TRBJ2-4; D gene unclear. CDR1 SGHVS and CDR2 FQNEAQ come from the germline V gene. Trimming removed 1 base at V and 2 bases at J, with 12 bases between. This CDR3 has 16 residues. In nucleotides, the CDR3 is TGTGCCAGCAGCTTAGACGTCGCTAGGTCCAAAAACATTCAGTACTTC. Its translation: CASSLDVARSKNIQYF.

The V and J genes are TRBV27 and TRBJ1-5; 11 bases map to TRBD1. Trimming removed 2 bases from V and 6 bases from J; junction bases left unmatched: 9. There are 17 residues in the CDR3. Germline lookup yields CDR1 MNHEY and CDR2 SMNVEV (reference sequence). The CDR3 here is CASSLRGTGGNSQPQHF. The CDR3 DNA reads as TGTGCCAGCAGTTTAAGGGGGACAGGGGGGAATAGTCAGCCCCAGCATTTT.

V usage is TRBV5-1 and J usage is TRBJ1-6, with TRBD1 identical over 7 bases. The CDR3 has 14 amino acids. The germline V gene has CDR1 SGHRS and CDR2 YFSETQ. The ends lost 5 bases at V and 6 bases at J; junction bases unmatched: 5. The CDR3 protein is CASRPTGANSPLHF. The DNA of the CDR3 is TGCGCCAGCAGACCTACAGGGGCTAATTCACCCCTCCACTTT.

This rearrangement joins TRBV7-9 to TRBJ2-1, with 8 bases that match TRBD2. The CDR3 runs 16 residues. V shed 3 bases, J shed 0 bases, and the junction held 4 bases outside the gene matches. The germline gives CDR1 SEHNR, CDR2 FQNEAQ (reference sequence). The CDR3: CASSFKRERSYNEQFF. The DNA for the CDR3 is TGTGCCAGCAGCTTCAAGCGGGAGCGCTCCTACAATGAGCAGTTCTTC.

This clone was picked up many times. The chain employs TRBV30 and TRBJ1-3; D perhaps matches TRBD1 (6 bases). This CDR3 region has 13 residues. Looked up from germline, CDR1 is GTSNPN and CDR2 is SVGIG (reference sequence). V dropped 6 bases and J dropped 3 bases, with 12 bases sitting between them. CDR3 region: CACPGTSGNTIYF. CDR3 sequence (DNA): TGTGCCTGTCCCGGGACAAGTGGAAACACCATATATTTT.